The next 29 T cell receptor beta chains were all read from a single sample in a study of CD8+CD57+ T cells in acquired aplastic anemia. For CDR3 and TCR beta VDJ profiling, genomic DNA was the template used. MiXCR was run by TCRdb on the reads, yielding one entry per CDR3 protein. The sample holds 200,000 or so distinct CDR3 sequences, 64% seen once. The sequenced sample consisted of sorted CD4+, CD8+, or CD8+CD57+ T cells (not recorded which) from PBMCs. These receptors were taken from a human donor with severe aplastic anemia or a healthy control (not recorded which).

The table lists this clonotype with many counts. The chain uses TRBV19 and TRBJ2-6; TRBD1 might be the D (6 bases). The germline V gene has CDR1 LNHDA and CDR2 SQIVND (reference sequence). Trimming took 7 bases from V and 3 from J, leaving 19 bases between them. This CDR3 contains 17 residues. CDR3 amino acids: CASNMPHREHGANVLTF. CDR3 nucleotides: TGTGCCAGTAACATGCCGCACAGGGAGCATGGGGCCAACGTCCTGACTTTC.

The V gene is TRBV12-3 or TRBV12-4, the J gene TRBJ2-7, with D perhaps matching TRBD1 or TRBD2 (5 bases each). Trimming took 6 bases from V and 4 from J, leaving 7 bases between them. The CDR3 runs to 11 residues. The CDR3 DNA follows: TGTGCCAGCAGGTGGGGGTACGAGCAGTACTTC. This codes for CASRWGYEQYF.

This clonotype was detected only a few times. The rearrangement links TRBV9 to TRBJ1-6; D is unclear. The CDR3 is made up of 13 amino acids. Germline CDR1 reads SGDLS; CDR2 reads YYNGEE. The V gene lost 0 bases and the J gene lost 13 bases, with 11 bases spanning the gap. The CDR3 sequence: CASSVAGGTPLHF. The CDR3 DNA reads TGTGCCAGCAGCGTAGCTGGTGGAACTCCCCTCCACTTT.

This clonotype occurred many times. The rearrangement joins TRBV9 to TRBJ2-3; D is unclear. Trimming removed 0 bases from V and 4 bases from J, with 12 bases in between. Germline assignment: CDR1 SGDLS and CDR2 YYNGEE. The CDR3 sequence is 15 residues long. The CDR3 protein is CASSVDLSAPDTQYF. The CDR3 DNA reads as TGTGCCAGCAGCGTAGATCTGTCGGCGCCAGATACGCAGTATTTT.

This clonotype was observed many times. The V and J genes are TRBV9 and TRBJ2-7; a possible D gene is TRBD1 (7 bases). Looked up from germline, CDR1 is SGDLS and CDR2 is YYNGEE. The CDR3 consists of 15 residues. Trimming took off 3 bases at V and 3 bases at J, with 16 bases between the two ends. For the CDR3, the DNA is TGTGCCAGCAGCGCGGGGGACAGCAGATTCTACGAGCAGTACTTC. Translation gives CASSAGDSRFYEQYF.

The chain is built from TRBV11-3 and TRBJ2-7, with D tentatively TRBD1 (6 bases). Germline V lookup: CDR1 SGHNT, CDR2 YENEEA. The CDR3 length is 15 residues. Trimming pared 5 bases from V and 6 bases from J, leaving 20 bases between. DNA of the CDR3: TGTGCCAGCAGCCCAACCGACAGGTCCAGTAGCGAGCAGTACTTC. Amino acid sequence: CASSPTDRSSSEQYF.

This chain uses TRBV7-9 with TRBJ2-4; TRBD2 matches at 7 bases. V trimming: 3 bases; J trimming: 8 bases; junction bases outside the gene matches: 7. The CDR3 spans 14 residues. CDR1 is SEHNR, CDR2 FQNEAQ, per germline (reference sequence). This chain's CDR3 is CASSLGGSRDIQYF. The DNA for the CDR3 is TGTGCCAGCAGCTTGGGGGGGAGTAGAGACATTCAGTACTTC.

The CDR3: CASSQRGSGYTF. CDR3 bases: TGTGCCAGCAGCCAGAGGGGGAGTGGCTACACCTTC. The chain couples TRBV7-2 to TRBJ1-2; weak D call: TRBD1 (6 bases). V was shortened by 5 bases and J by 7 bases, with 11 bases between the two germline ends. The CDR3 runs to 12 residues. Germline assignment: CDR1 SGHTA and CDR2 FQGNSA.

This sequence joins TRBV11-3 and TRBJ2-2; D remains unclear. Per germline, CDR1 SGHNT and CDR2 YENEEA. The CDR3 loop spans 14 amino acids. V dropped 5 bases and J dropped 4 bases, with 11 bases sitting between them. The CDR3 DNA is TGTGCCAGCAGCCCGCGGTCGGCCACCGGGGAGCTGTTTTTT. Its protein is CASSPRSATGELFF.

This chain links TRBV7-2 with TRBJ2-1; 8 bases fit TRBD2. Trimming removed 6 bases from V and 9 bases from J; junction bases left unmatched: 19. From germline, CDR1 is SGHTA and CDR2 FQGNSA. The CDR3 loop spans 17 amino acids. CDR3 residues: CASSRDRWGREVGEQFF. The CDR3 DNA is TGTGCCAGCAGTCGCGATCGATGGGGGCGGGAGGTCGGTGAGCAGTTCTTC.

This clonotype came up many times. This CDR3 is CSARPEGAMAKNIQYF. The CDR3 DNA reads TGCAGTGCTCGCCCGGAGGGGGCCATGGCCAAAAACATTCAGTACTTC. The J gene is TRBJ2-4, the V gene TRBV20-1; a weak D match, TRBD1 (7 bases). The V end lost 5 bases, the J end lost 1 base, and 18 bases lay between the germline ends. The germline V gene has CDR1 DFQATT and CDR2 SNEGSKA (reference sequence). This CDR3 contains 16 residues.

The chain employs TRBV5-4 and TRBJ1-1; a possible D gene is TRBD1 (6 bases). The CDR3 extends over 15 amino acids. Trimming stripped 6 bases from V and 0 bases from J, with 15 bases between. Germline CDR1 and CDR2: SGHNT and YYREEE (reference sequence). The CDR3 protein is CASTGRGAMNTEAFF. The CDR3 DNA follows: TGTGCCAGCACCGGGCGGGGGGCGATGAACACTGAAGCTTTCTTT.

The sample holds one count of this clonotype. The chain recombines TRBV12-3 or TRBV12-4 with TRBJ2-1; 8 nucleotides match TRBD1. J lost 1 base, V lost 5 bases, and 7 bases had no gene match. This CDR3 is 16 amino acids long. Here the CDR3 DNA reads TGTGCCAGCAGTCCGCAGTGGACAGGGTCCTACAATGAGCAGTTCTTC. This codes for CASSPQWTGSYNEQFF.

This clonotype was seen a handful of times. It may be a read error: a sequence one base away is much more abundant. The chain recombines TRBV13 with TRBJ2-1; D possibly uses TRBD1 or TRBD2 (5 bases each). The V end was cut by 4 bases, the J end by 8 bases, with 18 bases between. CDR3 length equals 15 residues. CDR1 and CDR2 from the germline V gene are PRHDT and FYEKMQ (reference sequence). The CDR3 loop reads CASSSGPPGSDEQFF. DNA of the CDR3: TGTGCCAGCAGCTCGGGACCTCCCGGCTCGGATGAGCAGTTCTTC.

This clonotype was counted many times. This chain uses TRBV6-1 with TRBJ2-7; the match to TRBD2 covers 7 bases. CDR1 and CDR2 (germline): MNHNS, SASEGT. V lost 0 bases to trimming and J lost 6 bases; unmatched junction nucleotides: 8. The CDR3 contains 15 residues. In nucleotides, the CDR3 is TGTGCCAGCAGTGAAGCGGGGGGGGAGGGATTCGAGCAGTACTTC. Protein sequence: CASSEAGGEGFEQYF.

The rearrangement uses TRBV20-1 and TRBJ1-1, with D possibly matching TRBD1 (5 bases). From germline, CDR1 is DFQATT and CDR2 SNEGSKA (reference sequence). This CDR3 has 14 amino acids. V was shortened by 0 bases and J by 0 bases, with 8 bases between the two germline ends. The CDR3 region is CSAREDTLNTEAFF. CDR3 DNA: TGCAGTGCTAGAGAGGACACATTGAACACTGAAGCTTTCTTT.

The chain couples TRBV11-3 to TRBJ2-5; D perhaps matches TRBD2 (6 bases). The CDR3 loop spans 14 amino acids. Between the trimmed V and J ends, which lost 7 bases and 2 bases, there was a span of 14 bases. The germline CDR1 and CDR2 sequences are SGHNT and YENEEA. The CDR3 spells CASTPVGGQETQYF. The CDR3 coding sequence is TGTGCCAGCACCCCCGTGGGGGGTCAAGAGACCCAGTACTTC. The full variable domain, rest sourced from reference TRBV11-3 and TRBJ2-5, is EAGVVQSPRYKIIEKKQPVAFWCNPISGHNTLYWYLQNLGQGPELLIRYENEEAVDDSQLPKDRFSAERLKGVDSTLKIQPAELGDSAVYLCASTPVGGQETQYFGPGTRLLVL.

Worth noting for this clonotype: At one boundary the junction diverges from the germline segment, which might be a read error. The rearrangement joins TRBV29-1 to TRBJ1-2; tentative D call: TRBD1 (6 bases). In germline, CDR1 is SQVTM, CDR2 ANQGSEA. CDR3 length: 15 amino acids. CDR3 residues: CSGERQVGNDYDYTF. In DNA, the CDR3 is TGCAGCGGGGAGAGACAGGTGGGGAACGACTATGACTACACCTTC.

This clonotype was picked up one time. This chain connects TRBV7-8 to TRBJ2-1, with D unclear. This CDR3 is built from 15 residues. CDR1 is SGHVS and CDR2 is FQNEAQ in the germline V gene. V was trimmed by 2 bases and J by 0 bases, leaving 8 bases between them. The DNA for the CDR3 is TGTGCCAGCAGCTTAAGACCAAGCTCCTACAATGAGCAGTTCTTC. The encoded protein is CASSLRPSSYNEQFF.

This clonotype was seen ten or more times. This chain joins TRBV5-8 and TRBJ2-3; D perhaps matches TRBD1 (5 bases). Per the germline V gene, CDR1 is SGHTS and CDR2 is YDEGEE. The CDR3 length is 12 residues. V was clipped by 6 bases and J by 6 bases, with 11 bases between them. CDR3 amino acids: CASTLGADTQYF. The CDR3 DNA is TGTGCCAGCACCCTTGGGGCGGATACGCAGTATTTT.

This clonotype came up once. This chain connects TRBV19 to TRBJ2-2; D perhaps matches TRBD2 (5 bases). Trimming removed 0 bases at V and 6 bases at J, with 8 bases between. The CDR3 is 14 amino acids. Germline V gene sequence: CDR1 LNHDA, CDR2 SQIVND (reference sequence). CDR3 DNA: TGTGCCAGTAGTATAGACAGGAGGTCCGGGGAGCTGTTTTTT. The encoded protein is CASSIDRRSGELFF.

The chain employs TRBV7-7 and TRBJ2-3, with D unclear. The germline gives CDR1 SSHAT, CDR2 FNYEAQ (reference sequence). The CDR3 consists of 13 residues. Trimming took off 5 bases at V and 6 bases at J, with 12 bases between the two ends. CDR3 residues: CASSLTKLDTQYF. The CDR3 bases are TGTGCCAGCAGCCTGACGAAACTCGATACGCAGTATTTT.

The rearrangement links TRBV12-5 to TRBJ2-5; D unresolved. V shed 7 bases and J shed 4 bases, with 7 bases lying between them. This CDR3 has 11 residues. Germline V gene lookup returns CDR1 LGHNT and CDR2 FRNRAP. The CDR3 sequence is CASALRETQYF. DNA for the CDR3: TGTGCTAGTGCCCTAAGAGAGACCCAGTACTTC.

CDR3 bases: TGCAGTGCTTCCCAGGGCCGGGACAAAATCTACGAGCAGTACTTC. It codes for CSASQGRDKIYEQYF. The chain is built from TRBV20-1 and TRBJ2-7; D might be TRBD1 (6 bases). The germline CDR1 and CDR2 sequences are DFQATT and SNEGSKA (reference sequence). Between the trimmed V and J ends, which lost 5 bases and 3 bases, there was a span of 20 bases. CDR3 length equals 15 residues.

This clonotype came up many times. This chain links TRBV5-5 with TRBJ1-2; D remains unclear. Trimming took 0 bases from V and 0 from J, leaving 9 bases between them. Per the germline V gene, CDR1 is SGHKS and CDR2 is YYEKEE (reference sequence). This CDR3 has 15 amino acids. Here the CDR3 reads CASSLGPGANYGYTF. Here the CDR3 DNA reads TGTGCCAGCAGCTTGGGTCCGGGAGCTAACTATGGCTACACCTTC.

To note about this clonotype: A much larger clone sits a single nucleotide away, making a read error possible. Since the CDR3 does not end with the conserved phenylalanine or tryptophan, this likely comes from a read error. The chain is built from TRBV7-2 and TRBJ2-1; D unclear. Trimming pared 1 base from V and 10 bases from J, leaving 5 bases between. CDR3 length: 11 amino acids. CDR1 is SGHTA and CDR2 is FQGNSA in the germline V gene. This chain's CDR3 is CASSLDREQFS. CDR3 bases: TGTGCCAGCAGCTTAGATAGAGAGCAGTTCTCC.

As concerns this clonotype: Likely a read error: the CDR3 ends without its conserved phenylalanine or tryptophan. Because the CDR3's place on the DNA is in doubt, the DNA is left out and the CDR3 is given as listed by TCRdb. The J gene is TRBJ1-6, the V gene TRBV7-3. Germline values: CDR1 SGHTA, CDR2 FQGTGA. The CDR3 spans 8 amino acids, including both terminal residues. This CDR3 is CASSLILV.

The J gene is TRBJ1-1, the V gene TRBV2, with D hard to call. V dropped 4 bases and J dropped 2 bases, with 11 bases sitting between them. This CDR3 comprises 14 residues. Germline lookup yields CDR1 SNHLY and CDR2 FYNNEI. CDR3 nucleotide sequence: TGTGCCAGCAGTGCCAATTCAGCTAACACTGAAGCTTTCTTT. Protein: CASSANSANTEAFF.

This clonotype is a singleton in its sample. The rearrangement links TRBV10-3 to TRBJ2-1, with a possible D match to TRBD1 (6 bases). The CDR3 covers 17 residues. V lost 0 bases, J lost 5 bases, and 17 bases lay in between. Looked up from germline, CDR1 is ENHRY and CDR2 is SYGVKD. CDR3 coding DNA: TGTGCCATCAGTGAGTCGGTGGGGGCAGGAGAGCACAATGAGCAGTTCTTC. It specifies CAISESVGAGEHNEQFF.